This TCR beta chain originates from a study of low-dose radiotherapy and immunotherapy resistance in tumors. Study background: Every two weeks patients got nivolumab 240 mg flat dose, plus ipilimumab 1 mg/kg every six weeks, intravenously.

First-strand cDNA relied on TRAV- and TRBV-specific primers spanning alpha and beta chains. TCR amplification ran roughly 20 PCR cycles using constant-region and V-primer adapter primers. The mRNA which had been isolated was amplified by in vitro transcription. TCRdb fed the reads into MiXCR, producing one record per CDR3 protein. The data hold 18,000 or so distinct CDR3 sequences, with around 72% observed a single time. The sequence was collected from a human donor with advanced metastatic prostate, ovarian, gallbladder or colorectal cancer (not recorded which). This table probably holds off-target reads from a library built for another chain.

The CDR3 DNA is TGCGCCAGCCGACAGGCGGTCCCCGGGGAGCTGTTTTTT. Translating gives CASRQAVPGELFF. V and J are TRBV5-1 and TRBJ2-2; tentative D call: TRBD1 (6 bases). Germline CDR1 SGHRS, CDR2 YFSETQ. The CDR3 loop spans 13 amino acids. V lost 7 bases, J lost 6 bases, and 13 bases lay in between.